This TCR beta chain appears in the sequencing data of a study of Ad26.COV2.S vaccination and SARS-CoV-2 variants. Assay: immunoSEQ multiplex PCR; the TCRdb copy retains only in-frame clones and omits some. The sample holds hundreds of thousands of clones, roughly 91% seen once. Noted treatment: some 19 received Ad26.COV2.S at low or high dose, single or two shots; about five received placebo; per-sample allocation not given. Sampling was performed 63 days after the first vaccine or placebo injection. V lost 6 bases to trimming and J lost 8 bases; unmatched junction nucleotides: 4. Germline CDR1 LNHDA, CDR2 SQIVND (reference sequence). The CDR3 spans 13 residues.

This clonotype was sampled from a person aged 18-65 years who received the Ad26.COV2.S COVID-19 vaccine or a placebo. The material sequenced was peripheral blood, taken in a trial of Ad26.COV2.S vaccine versus placebo. This chain joins TRBV19 and TRBJ1-6; 7 bases are shared with TRBD1. The CDR3 reads CASSRDRYSPLHF. The DNA for the CDR3 is TGTGCCAGTAGCCGGGACAGATATTCACCCCTCCACTTT.